These 31 T cell receptor beta chains were all obtained from the same sample, sequenced in a study of T cell responses to AZD1222 COVID-19 vaccine. Profiling relied on immunoSEQ multiplex PCR, and the TCRdb table lists in-frame clones only, not all of them. The sample carries 85,000 to 110,000 clones, about 92% recorded once. The sample here was peripheral blood, taken on day 0 of AZD1222 vaccination. These receptors all stem from an adult in good health.

The chain carries TRBV3-1 (or the pseudogene TRBV3-2) and TRBJ1-4; D is uncertain. Germline CDR1 LGHDT, CDR2 YNNKEL (reference sequence). The CDR3 covers 16 residues. Trimming shortened V by 0 bases and J by 7 bases, and 15 bases separated the two germline ends. The CDR3 sequence: CASSQDPYTGPEKLFF. The CDR3 DNA sequence: TGTGCCAGCAGCCAAGATCCCTATACCGGACCTGAAAAACTGTTTTTT.

Comment on this clone: Other DNA sequences within the sample encode an identical CDR3. The J gene is TRBJ1-1, the V gene TRBV30, with no clear D. The CDR3 spans 13 residues. V lost 0 bases and J 1 base, leaving 6 bases between the germline ends. Germline loops: CDR1 GTSNPN, CDR2 SVGIG (reference sequence). As DNA, the CDR3 is TGTGCCTGGAGTGTAATGGGGAACACTGAAGCTTTCTTT. This translates into CAWSVMGNTEAFF. The full variable domain, rest sourced from reference TRBV30 and TRBJ1-1, is SQTIHQWPATLVQPVGSPLSLECTVEGTSNPNLYWYRQAAGRGLQLLFYSVGIGQISSEVPQNLSASRPQDRQFILSSKKLLLSDSGFYLCAWSVMGNTEAFFGQGTRLTVV.

The genes are TRBV28 and TRBJ1-1; D perhaps matches TRBD1 (6 bases). From germline, CDR1 is MDHEN and CDR2 SYDVKM. Trimming took off 11 bases at V and 1 base at J, with 14 bases between the two ends. This CDR3 is 13 amino acids long. The CDR3 DNA is TGTGCCGCCCTAGGGGGGCCGAACACTGAAGCTTTCTTT. As protein: CAALGGPNTEAFF.

J is TRBJ2-7 and V is TRBV2, with D hard to call. The CDR3 contains 14 residues. Trimming pared 6 bases from V and 1 base from J, leaving 13 bases between. Germline V gene data show CDR1 as SNHLY and CDR2 as FYNNEI. The DNA of the CDR3 is TGTGCCAGCAGGGCCCAAGGGCTGTCCTACGAGCAGTACTTC. Translated, it gives CASRAQGLSYEQYF.

The chain combines TRBV9 with TRBJ1-1; D unclear. Germline lookup yields CDR1 SGDLS and CDR2 YYNGEE. V lost 0 bases and J lost 1, with 19 bases in between. There are 18 residues in the CDR3. CDR3 amino acids: CASSVAFDAGSGNTEAFF. CDR3 DNA: TGTGCCAGCAGCGTAGCTTTTGACGCCGGATCAGGGAACACTGAAGCTTTCTTT.

The chain uses TRBV7-3 and TRBJ1-1; unclear D gene. Trimming pared 5 bases from V and 0 bases from J, leaving 10 bases between. The germline CDR1 and CDR2 sequences are SGHTA and FQGTGA. This CDR3 spans 14 amino acids. CDR3 DNA: TGTGCCAGCAGCCCCGGGCCCATGAACACTGAAGCTTTCTTT. Translating it yields CASSPGPMNTEAFF. The variable domain in full, with the rest retrieved from reference TRBV7-3 and TRBJ1-1, is GAGVSQTPSNKVTEKGKYVELRCDPISGHTALYWYRQSLGQGPEFLIYFQGTGAADDSGLPNDRFFAVRPEGSVSTLKIQRTERGDSAVYLCASSPGPMNTEAFFGQGTRLTVV.

The chain joins TRBV19 to TRBJ1-2; D is perhaps TRBD1 (5 bases). The CDR3 runs 14 residues. V was pared by 3 bases and J by 2 bases, with 10 bases between. Germline CDR1 reads LNHDA; CDR2 reads SQIVND (reference sequence). The DNA of the CDR3 is TGTGCCAGTAGTATTGGGGGTATGAACTATGGCTACACCTTC. Its translation: CASSIGGMNYGYTF. Full variable domain (rest looked up from reference TRBV19 and TRBJ1-2): DGGITQSPKYLFRKEGQNVTLSCEQNLNHDAMYWYRQDPGQGLRLIYYSQIVNDFQKGDIAEGYSVSREKKESFPLTVTSAQKNPTAFYLCASSIGGMNYGYTFGSGTRLTVV.

The chain employs TRBV28 and TRBJ2-7; D is unclear. CDR1 is MDHEN, CDR2 SYDVKM, per germline. The CDR3 is made up of 14 amino acids. With 2 bases removed from V and 0 bases from J, the gap between germline ends came to 8 bases. CDR3 nucleotide sequence: TGTGCCAGCAGTTTAGACGGAGCCTCCTACGAGCAGTACTTC. This sequence encodes CASSLDGASYEQYF.

There are a few counts of this clone. The chain joins TRBV6-5 to TRBJ2-7; possibly TRBD1 or TRBD2 for D (5 bases each). V dropped 4 bases and J dropped 4 bases, with 17 bases sitting between them. CDR1 MNHEY and CDR2 SVGAGI come from the germline V gene. The CDR3 sequence is 15 residues long. The DNA for the CDR3 is TGTGCCAGCAGTTCTTCCGGGACGCAAACTTACGAGCAGTACTTC. Amino acid sequence: CASSSSGTQTYEQYF.

The chain recombines TRBV2 with TRBJ1-6, with D possibly being TRBD1 (6 bases). Trimming shortened V by 6 bases and J by 6 bases, and 15 bases separated the two germline ends. CDR3 length equals 15 residues. CDR1 SNHLY and CDR2 FYNNEI come from the germline V gene. The CDR3 loop reads CASRVGARPNSPLHF. The CDR3, as DNA: TGTGCCAGCAGAGTGGGGGCTAGGCCTAATTCACCCCTCCACTTT.

The chain is built from TRBV5-1 and TRBJ1-1; weak D call: TRBD1 (5 bases). V gave up 4 bases and J gave up 1 base, with 11 bases separating them. CDR1 and CDR2 (germline): SGHRS, YFSETQ. The CDR3 is made up of 14 amino acids. The CDR3 loop is CASSAQGGNTEAFF. Written as DNA, the CDR3 is TGCGCCAGCAGCGCCCAGGGTGGGAACACTGAAGCTTTCTTT.

This chain links TRBV27 with TRBJ1-2, with D possibly TRBD1 on 5 matching bases. V lost 6 bases to trimming and J lost 8 bases, with 22 bases between them. The CDR3 sequence is 15 residues long. CDR1 is MNHEY and CDR2 is SMNVEV in the germline V gene (reference sequence). CDR3 in DNA: TGTGCCAGCAGCTACGCGGGGAGGGGCTTGGAAGGCTACACCTTC. Translated: CASSYAGRGLEGYTF.

The chain links TRBV6-1 to TRBJ1-4, with no clear D. Germline lookup yields CDR1 MNHNS and CDR2 SASEGT. The CDR3 sequence is 15 residues long. Trimming took off 2 bases at V and 0 bases at J, with 7 bases between the two ends. The CDR3, as DNA: TGTGCCAGCAGTGAACGGCGTGCAACTAATGAAAAACTGTTTTTT. It encodes CASSERRATNEKLFF.

This clone was counted a few times. The rearrangement links TRBV5-5 to TRBJ2-1; D may be TRBD2 (7 bases). Germline V gene lookup returns CDR1 SGHKS and CDR2 YYEKEE (reference sequence). CDR3 length equals 16 residues. V lost 0 bases to trimming and J lost 10 bases, with 20 bases between them. The CDR3 DNA follows: TGTGCCAGCAGCTTGGGTTGGCAGGGGAGGGGCTGGGAGCAGTTCTTC. Its protein product is CASSLGWQGRGWEQFF. Supplemented by reference TRBV5-5 and TRBJ2-1, the full variable domain reads DAGVTQSPTHLIKTRGQQVTLRCSPISGHKSVSWYQQVLGQGPQFIFQYYEKEERGRGNFPDRFSARQFPNYSSELNVNALLLGDSALYLCASSLGWQGRGWEQFFGPGTRLTVL.

In its sample, this clone was seen once. The rearrangement links TRBV27 to TRBJ2-7; unclear D gene. The CDR3 consists of 13 residues. Germline values: CDR1 MNHEY, CDR2 SMNVEV (reference sequence). Trimming cost V 0 bases and J 4 bases, with 7 bases left between them. CDR3 loop: CASSLSWHYEQYF. The CDR3 nucleotides are TGTGCCAGCAGTTTATCGTGGCATTACGAGCAGTACTTC.

The chain carries TRBV5-1 and TRBJ1-1; D unclear. The V end lost 4 bases, the J end lost 4 bases, and 11 bases lay between the germline ends. From germline, CDR1 is SGHRS and CDR2 YFSETQ. The CDR3 is made up of 13 amino acids. CDR3 coding DNA: TGCGCCAGCAGCCTGGCAGAGACCACTGAAGCTTTCTTT. Protein sequence: CASSLAETTEAFF.

The chain has TRBV27 and TRBJ2-7; D is unresolved. The CDR3 has 11 residues. Germline V CDR1 and CDR2: MNHEY, SMNVEV (reference sequence). V lost 7 bases, J lost 5 bases, and 9 bases lay in between. The CDR3 DNA reads as TGTGCCAGCAAAGGCCGGAACGAGCAGTACTTC. Translating gives CASKGRNEQYF.

This clone showed up just once. The chain is built from TRBV30 and TRBJ1-4, with D possibly matching TRBD1 (5 bases). V was cut by 0 bases and J by 10 bases, with 12 bases left in between. This CDR3 is 13 amino acids long. The germline gives CDR1 GTSNPN, CDR2 SVGIG (reference sequence). CDR3 loop: CAWSVSGRGKLFF. The CDR3 DNA follows: TGTGCCTGGAGTGTTTCAGGGAGAGGAAAACTGTTTTTT.

The chain is built from TRBV18 and TRBJ2-5, with D unresolved. The germline V and J ends were trimmed by 3 bases and 3 bases, with 8 bases remaining between them. Germline CDR1 KGHSH, CDR2 LQKENI. The CDR3 consists of 13 residues. The CDR3 DNA reads as TGTGCCAGCTCACCTCGACCGGAAGAGACCCAGTACTTC. It specifies CASSPRPEETQYF.

The gene calls are TRBV4-1 and TRBJ1-1; D is unclear. The CDR3 covers 18 residues. The germline V gene encodes CDR1 MGHRA and CDR2 YSYEKL. The V end was cut by 0 bases, the J end by 0 bases, with 17 bases between. The DNA for the CDR3 is TGCGCCAGCAGCCAAGACGTCAGAACAAGCAGAATGAACACTGAAGCTTTCTTT. This encodes CASSQDVRTSRMNTEAFF.

The rearrangement links TRBV2 to TRBJ1-5, with a tentative D call TRBD1 (6 bases). Germline V lookup: CDR1 SNHLY, CDR2 FYNNEI. V was shortened by 4 bases and J by 5 bases, with 12 bases between the two germline ends. The CDR3 runs to 14 residues. The CDR3 DNA sequence: TGTGCCAGCAGTGCGGGCAGGGGTTATCAGCCCCAGCATTTT. It encodes CASSAGRGYQPQHF.

The J gene is TRBJ1-1, the V gene TRBV5-1; D is uncertain. The CDR3 length is 13 residues. The V end lost 4 bases, the J end lost 5 bases, and 12 bases lay between the germline ends. Germline assignment: CDR1 SGHRS and CDR2 YFSETQ. The CDR3: CASSHGWATEAFF. The CDR3 DNA reads as TGCGCCAGCAGCCACGGCTGGGCAACTGAAGCTTTCTTT. The variable domain in full, with the rest retrieved from reference TRBV5-1 and TRBJ1-1, is KAGVTQTPRYLIKTRGQQVTLSCSPISGHRSVSWYQQTPGQGLQFLFEYFSETQRNKGNFPGRFSGRQFSNSRSEMNVSTLELGDSALYLCASSHGWATEAFFGQGTRLTVV.

V gene TRBV23-1 combines with J gene TRBJ1-5; D not resolved. TRBV23-1 is noted as an ORF with a role that remains uncertain. V was clipped by 2 bases and J by 2 bases, with 4 bases between them. The CDR3 extends over 13 amino acids. CDR3 protein: CASSQEGNQPQHF. Here the CDR3 DNA reads TGCGCCAGCAGTCAAGAGGGCAATCAGCCCCAGCATTTT.

The V call is TRBV18, the J call TRBJ1-1; D perhaps matches TRBD1 (6 bases). V lost 3 bases and J lost 4, with 21 bases in between. This CDR3 is 17 amino acids long. Germline V gives CDR1 KGHSH, CDR2 LQKENI. CDR3 region: CASSPLVQGKRGTEAFF. DNA for the CDR3: TGTGCCAGCTCACCCCTAGTGCAGGGGAAGAGGGGCACTGAAGCTTTCTTT.

The chain couples TRBV7-9 to TRBJ2-3; 7 positions agree with TRBD2. The length of the CDR3 is 14 residues. J lost 1 base, V lost 10 bases, and 8 bases had no gene match. CDR1 and CDR2 (germline): SEHNR, FQNEAQ (reference sequence). CDR3 protein: CATVRGGGTDTQYF. CDR3 nucleotide sequence: TGTGCCACCGTGCGGGGAGGGGGCACAGATACGCAGTATTTT.

This chain links TRBV5-5 with TRBJ1-2; D call uncertain. Trimming removed 0 bases at V and 2 bases at J, with 11 bases between. Germline CDR1 and CDR2: SGHKS and YYEKEE (reference sequence). The CDR3 sequence is 15 residues long. CDR3 sequence: CASSLGTYGNYGYTF. As DNA, the CDR3 is TGTGCCAGCAGCTTGGGAACCTACGGGAACTATGGCTACACCTTC.

V gene TRBV18 combines with J gene TRBJ1-2; TRBD1 matches at 8 bases. Germline CDR1 is KGHSH and CDR2 is LQKENI. The CDR3 loop spans 15 amino acids. J lost 7 bases, V lost 7 bases, and 14 bases had no gene match. CDR3 bases: TGTGCCAGCTTCGGGACAGGACTTAGCGGGGGTGGCTACACCTTC. The encoded protein is CASFGTGLSGGGYTF.

This sequence joins TRBV5-1 and TRBJ2-7, with 10 bases that match TRBD2. This CDR3 has 14 residues. CDR1 and CDR2 (germline): SGHRS, YFSETQ. The V and J ends lost 5 bases and 6 bases, in that order; junction bases with no gene match: 8. The CDR3 is CASSGSGGTGEQYF. The DNA of the CDR3 is TGCGCCAGCAGTGGTAGCGGGGGGACGGGCGAGCAGTACTTC.

The chain links TRBV5-4 to TRBJ2-7; no definite D call. CDR3 size: 14 residues. Trimming removed 0 bases at V and 3 bases at J, with 10 bases between. Germline V lookup: CDR1 SGHNT, CDR2 YYREEE (reference sequence). The CDR3 bases are TGTGCCAGCAGCTTGGGAGGATTGAACTACGAGCAGTACTTC. It translates to CASSLGGLNYEQYF.

The chain combines TRBV4-3 with TRBJ1-4; D is unclear. This CDR3 comprises 16 residues. Germline values: CDR1 LGHNA, CDR2 YSLEER. V gave up 3 bases and J gave up 0 bases, with 11 bases separating them. The CDR3 nucleotides read TGCGCCAGCAGCCAGGCTACAGCACCAACTAATGAAAAACTGTTTTTT. Protein: CASSQATAPTNEKLFF.

The chain is built from TRBV5-1 and TRBJ2-1, with 7 bases matching TRBD1. The CDR3 extends over 13 amino acids. J was trimmed by 4 bases and V by 3 bases; bases with no gene match: 1. CDR1 is SGHRS, CDR2 YFSETQ, per germline. CDR3 protein: CASSSDRYNEQFF. The CDR3 DNA is TGCGCCAGCAGCTCGGACAGGTACAATGAGCAGTTCTTC. The full variable domain, in which reference TRBV5-1 and TRBJ2-1 provide the parts outside the CDR3, is KAGVTQTPRYLIKTRGQQVTLSCSPISGHRSVSWYQQTPGQGLQFLFEYFSETQRNKGNFPGRFSGRQFSNSRSEMNVSTLELGDSALYLCASSSDRYNEQFFGPGTRLTVL.